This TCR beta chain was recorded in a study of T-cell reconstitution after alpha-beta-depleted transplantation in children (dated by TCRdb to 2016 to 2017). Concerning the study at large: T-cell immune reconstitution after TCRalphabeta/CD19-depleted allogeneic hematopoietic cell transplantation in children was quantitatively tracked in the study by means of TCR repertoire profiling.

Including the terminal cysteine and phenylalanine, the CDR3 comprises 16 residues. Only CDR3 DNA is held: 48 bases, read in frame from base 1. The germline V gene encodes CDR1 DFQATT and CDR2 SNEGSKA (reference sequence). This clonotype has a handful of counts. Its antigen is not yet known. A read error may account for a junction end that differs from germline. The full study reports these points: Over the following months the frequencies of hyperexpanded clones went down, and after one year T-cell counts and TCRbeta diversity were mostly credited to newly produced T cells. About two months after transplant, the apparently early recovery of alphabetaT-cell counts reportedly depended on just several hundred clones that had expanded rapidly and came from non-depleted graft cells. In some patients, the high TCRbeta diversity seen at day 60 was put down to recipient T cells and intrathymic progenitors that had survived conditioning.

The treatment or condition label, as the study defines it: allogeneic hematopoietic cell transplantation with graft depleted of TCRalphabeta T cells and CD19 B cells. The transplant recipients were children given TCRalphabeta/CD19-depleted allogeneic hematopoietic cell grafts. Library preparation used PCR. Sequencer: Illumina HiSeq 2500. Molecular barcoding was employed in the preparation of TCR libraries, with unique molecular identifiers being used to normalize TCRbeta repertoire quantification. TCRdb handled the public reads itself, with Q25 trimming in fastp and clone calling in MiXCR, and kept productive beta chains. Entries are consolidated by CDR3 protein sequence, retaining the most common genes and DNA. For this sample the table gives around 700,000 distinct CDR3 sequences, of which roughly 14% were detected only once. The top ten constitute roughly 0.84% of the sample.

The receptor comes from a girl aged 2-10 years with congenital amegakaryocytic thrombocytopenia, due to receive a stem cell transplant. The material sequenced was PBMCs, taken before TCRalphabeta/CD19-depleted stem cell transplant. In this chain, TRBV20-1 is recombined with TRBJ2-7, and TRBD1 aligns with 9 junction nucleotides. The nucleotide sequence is TGCTGTGCTAGTGATATCGGGACAGGGTTTGTCCACGAGCAGTACTTC. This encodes CCASDIGTGFVHEQYF.